Below are 18 T cell receptor beta chains sequenced from a single sample in a study of identifying expanded T cells in peripheral blood. This table comes from immunoSEQ multiplex PCR, and its TCRdb copy is limited to in-frame clones, with some not included. Counted here are approximately 120,000 clones, roughly nine tenths occurring once; the ten biggest clones make up 6.5% to 9%. Sequencing used blood. All receptors come from a person between 18 and 75 years old in good health.

This chain uses TRBV19 with TRBJ1-1; a weak D match, TRBD1 (6 bases). Deletions cut 9 bases from V and 0 bases from J, with 14 bases between. Germline values: CDR1 LNHDA, CDR2 SQIVND (reference sequence). The length of the CDR3 is 14 residues. CDR3 sequence: CASKGQFMNTEAFF. The CDR3 DNA reads as TGTGCCAGCAAAGGACAGTTCATGAACACTGAAGCTTTCTTT.

V gene TRBV2 combines with J gene TRBJ1-1; the D is unclear. V shed 7 bases and J shed 0 bases, with 9 bases lying between them. From germline, CDR1 is SNHLY and CDR2 FYNNEI. This CDR3 spans 13 amino acids. In DNA form, the CDR3 reads TGTGCCAGCAAAACCGACGTGAACACTGAAGCTTTCTTT. It yields the protein CASKTDVNTEAFF.

The J gene is TRBJ2-3, the V gene TRBV29-1; the D gene is possibly TRBD1 (6 bases). This CDR3 contains 14 residues. The germline CDR1 and CDR2 sequences are SQVTM and ANQGSEA. V lost 0 bases and J lost 4, with 11 bases in between. CDR3 protein: CSVEDASGADTQYF. CDR3 nucleotides: TGCAGCGTTGAAGATGCCTCAGGGGCAGATACGCAGTATTTT.

The chain links TRBV28 to TRBJ2-7, with a possible D match to TRBD1 (6 bases). From germline, CDR1 is MDHEN and CDR2 SYDVKM. CDR3 length: 15 residues. Trimming removed 6 bases from V and 1 base from J, with 16 bases in between. CDR3 in amino acids: CASSDGQLLSYEQYF. The CDR3 coding sequence is TGTGCCAGCAGCGACGGACAGCTCTTGTCCTACGAGCAGTACTTC.

The chain is built from TRBV18 and TRBJ1-2, with TRBD1 matching over 8 bases. The V gene end was trimmed by 3 bases and the J gene end by 6 bases; junction bases not matched to a gene: 3. The V gene's germline CDR1 is KGHSH and CDR2 LQKENI. This CDR3 has 13 residues. This CDR3 reads CASSPTGGNGYTF. The CDR3 region has the DNA TGTGCCAGCTCACCCACAGGGGGGAATGGCTACACCTTC.

This clone was seen a handful of times. J is TRBJ2-5 and V is TRBV27; 9 bases agree with TRBD2. CDR1 MNHEY and CDR2 SMNVEV come from the germline V gene (reference sequence). CDR3 size: 15 residues. The V segment lost 4 bases and the J segment 7 bases; nucleotides outside the gene matches: 10. DNA of the CDR3: TGTGCCAGCAGTTCTTCCCCGGGACTAGCCCGGACCCAGTACTTC. Protein: CASSSSPGLARTQYF.

In nucleotides, the CDR3 is TGTGCCAGCATATTAGCGGGAGTGAATACGCAGTATTTT. Translation: CASILAGVNTQYF. The V gene is TRBV5-6, the J gene TRBJ2-3; 9 bases are a match to TRBD2. The CDR3 totals 13 residues. Germline lookup yields CDR1 SGHDT and CDR2 YYEEEE. The J segment lost 7 bases and the V segment lost 6 bases, leaving 6 bases of the junction unmatched.

This clone was detected a few times. The rearrangement joins TRBV6-6 to TRBJ2-7; 8 bases line up with TRBD2. After removal of 0 bases from V and 0 bases from J, the junction contained 4 bases not matched to a gene. Germline CDR1 is MNHNY and CDR2 is SVGAGI (reference sequence). This CDR3 has 16 amino acids. CDR3 bases: TGTGCCAGCAGTTACTCTGCGGGAGGAAGCTCCTACGAGCAGTACTTC. Its protein is CASSYSAGGSSYEQYF.

This clone was observed a few times. The J gene is TRBJ1-1, the V gene TRBV5-1, with TRBD1 identical over 10 bases. This CDR3 comprises 16 residues. After removal of 4 bases from V and 2 bases from J, the junction contained 8 bases not matched to a gene. Germline CDR1 is SGHRS and CDR2 is YFSETQ. The CDR3 coding sequence is TGCGCCAGCAGCGCTCCGGACAGGGGGGTAAACACTGAAGCTTTCTTT. Residues: CASSAPDRGVNTEAFF.

This rearrangement joins TRBV20-1 to TRBJ1-2; D gene uncertain. Trimming shortened V by 6 bases and J by 7 bases, and 9 bases separated the two germline ends. Germline CDR1 DFQATT, CDR2 SNEGSKA (reference sequence). The CDR3 is 10 residues long. The chain's CDR3 is CSAKRFGYTF. For the CDR3, the DNA is TGCAGTGCCAAGAGGTTTGGCTACACCTTC.

The chain joins TRBV6-5 to TRBJ2-7, with a possible D match to TRBD1 (5 bases). The CDR3 contains 15 residues. Between the trimmed V and J ends, which lost 5 bases and 3 bases, there was a span of 17 bases. CDR1 is MNHEY and CDR2 is SVGAGI in the germline V gene. For the CDR3, the DNA is TGTGCCAGCAGTGCCCGACAGTGGAAGGACTACGAGCAGTACTTC. This translates into CASSARQWKDYEQYF.

CDR3 amino acids: CASSERGQGYGQPQHF. The CDR3 DNA reads as TGTGCCAGCAGTGAACGGGGGCAGGGGTACGGTCAGCCCCAGCATTTT. The rearrangement joins TRBV2 to TRBJ1-5; perhaps TRBD1 as D (6 bases). CDR1 and CDR2 from the germline V gene are SNHLY and FYNNEI. V was pared by 2 bases and J by 6 bases, with 17 bases between. The CDR3 extends over 16 amino acids.

The genes are TRBV19 and TRBJ1-1, with TRBD1 as a possible D gene (6 bases). The CDR3 has 13 residues. The germline CDR1 and CDR2 sequences are LNHDA and SQIVND (reference sequence). Trimming stripped 9 bases from V and 0 bases from J, with 11 bases between. The CDR3 nucleotides are TGTGCCAGCCGGACAGCCATGAACACTGAAGCTTTCTTT. Translated, it gives CASRTAMNTEAFF.

The chain recombines TRBV23-1 with TRBJ2-7; the match to TRBD1 covers 9 bases. TRBV23-1 is an open reading frame, and its role is uncertain. The junction had 8 bases not matched to a gene; V was cut back by 9 bases and J by 2 bases. The CDR3 length is 14 residues. The CDR3 DNA reads TGCGCCAGACCCCGGGACAGGGTTACCTACGAGCAGTACTTC. It is translated as CARPRDRVTYEQYF.

This chain links TRBV5-6 with TRBJ2-7, with 7 positions matching TRBD2. J lost 3 bases, V lost 3 bases, and 12 bases had no gene match. Germline lookup yields CDR1 SGHDT and CDR2 YYEEEE. This CDR3 is 16 amino acids long. DNA of the CDR3: TGTGCCAGCAGCTCACAGACTAGCCCGACTCGCTACGAGCAGTACTTC. Translation gives CASSSQTSPTRYEQYF.

The rearrangement links TRBV7-2 to TRBJ2-7; 7 bases line up with TRBD2. Trimming took 3 bases from V and 0 from J; bases not matched to a gene: 5. CDR1 is SGHTA, CDR2 FQGNSA, per germline. The CDR3 extends over 15 amino acids. CDR3 region: CASSLTLANSYEQYF. DNA of the CDR3: TGTGCCAGCAGCTTGACACTAGCGAACTCCTACGAGCAGTACTTC.

The chain recombines TRBV25-1 with TRBJ1-3; TRBD1 might be the D (5 bases). The CDR3 extends over 15 amino acids. Deletions cut 7 bases from V and 0 bases from J, with 13 bases between. The germline CDR1 and CDR2 sequences are MGHDK and SYGVNS. The CDR3 here is CASTDGGNSGNTIYF. In DNA, the CDR3 is TGTGCCAGCACCGACGGGGGGAACTCTGGAAACACCATATATTTT.

The gene calls are TRBV18 and TRBJ2-2, with D maybe TRBD2 (5 bases). Germline CDR1 is KGHSH and CDR2 is LQKENI. The CDR3 is 14 amino acids. Trimming stripped 8 bases from V and 6 bases from J, with 16 bases between. CDR3 in DNA: TGTGCCAGCCGTGACCAGGAGGCCCCCGGGGAGCTGTTTTTT. This sequence encodes CASRDQEAPGELFF.